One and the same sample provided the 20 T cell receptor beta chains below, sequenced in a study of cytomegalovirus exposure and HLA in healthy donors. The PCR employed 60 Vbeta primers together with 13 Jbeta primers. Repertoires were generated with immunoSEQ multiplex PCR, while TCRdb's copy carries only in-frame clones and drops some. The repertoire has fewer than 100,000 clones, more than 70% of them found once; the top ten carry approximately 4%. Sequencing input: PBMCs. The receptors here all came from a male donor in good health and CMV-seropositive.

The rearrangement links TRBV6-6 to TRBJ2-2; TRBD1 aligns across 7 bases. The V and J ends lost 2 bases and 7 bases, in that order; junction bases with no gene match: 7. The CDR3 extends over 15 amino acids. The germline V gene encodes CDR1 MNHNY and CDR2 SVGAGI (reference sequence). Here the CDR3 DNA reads TGTGCCAGCAGTTACCCGACAGGGTTAAACGGGGAGCTGTTTTTT. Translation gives CASSYPTGLNGELFF.

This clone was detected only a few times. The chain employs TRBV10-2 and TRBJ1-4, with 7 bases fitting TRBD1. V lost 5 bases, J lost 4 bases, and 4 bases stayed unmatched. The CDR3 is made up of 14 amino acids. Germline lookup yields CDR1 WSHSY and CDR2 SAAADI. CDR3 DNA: TGCGCCAGCAGTACGGGACAGTATAATGAAAAACTGTTTTTT. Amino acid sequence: CASSTGQYNEKLFF.

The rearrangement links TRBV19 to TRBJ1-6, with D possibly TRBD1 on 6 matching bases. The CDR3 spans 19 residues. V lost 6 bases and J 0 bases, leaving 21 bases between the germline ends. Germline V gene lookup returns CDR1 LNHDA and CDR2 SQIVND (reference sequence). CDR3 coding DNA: TGTGCCAGTAGCCCCATTAGGACGACAGGCAGCTCCTATAATTCACCCCTCCACTTT. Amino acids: CASSPIRTTGSSYNSPLHF.

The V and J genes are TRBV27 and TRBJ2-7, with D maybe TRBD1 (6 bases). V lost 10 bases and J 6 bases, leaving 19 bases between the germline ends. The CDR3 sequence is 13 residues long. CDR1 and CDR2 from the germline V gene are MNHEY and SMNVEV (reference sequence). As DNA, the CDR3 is TGTGCCACCGCGAGGGGGACGCTCAGCGAGCAGTACTTC. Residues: CATARGTLSEQYF.

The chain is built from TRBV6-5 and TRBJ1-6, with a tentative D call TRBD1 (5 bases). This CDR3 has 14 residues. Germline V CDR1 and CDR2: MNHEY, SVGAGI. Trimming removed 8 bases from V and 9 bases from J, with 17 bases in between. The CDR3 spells CASVGVHGGSPLHF. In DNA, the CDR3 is TGTGCCAGCGTAGGGGTTCACGGGGGTTCACCCCTCCACTTT.

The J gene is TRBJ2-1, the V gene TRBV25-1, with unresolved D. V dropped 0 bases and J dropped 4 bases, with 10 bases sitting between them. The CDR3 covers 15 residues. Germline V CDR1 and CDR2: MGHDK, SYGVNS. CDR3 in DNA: TGTGCCAGCAGTGAATATACTCACCATTACAATGAGCAGTTCTTC. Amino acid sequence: CASSEYTHHYNEQFF.

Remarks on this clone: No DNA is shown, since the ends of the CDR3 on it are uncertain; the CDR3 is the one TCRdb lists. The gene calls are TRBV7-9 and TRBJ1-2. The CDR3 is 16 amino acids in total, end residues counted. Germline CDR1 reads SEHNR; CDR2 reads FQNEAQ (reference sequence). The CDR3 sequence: CASSFGSGGTLGGYTF.

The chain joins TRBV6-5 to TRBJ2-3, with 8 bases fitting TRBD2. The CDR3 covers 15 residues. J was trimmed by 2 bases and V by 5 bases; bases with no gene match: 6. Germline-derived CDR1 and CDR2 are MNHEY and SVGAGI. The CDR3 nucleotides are TGTGCCAGCAGTCTGGCGGGGGGATTCACAGATACGCAGTATTTT. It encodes CASSLAGGFTDTQYF.

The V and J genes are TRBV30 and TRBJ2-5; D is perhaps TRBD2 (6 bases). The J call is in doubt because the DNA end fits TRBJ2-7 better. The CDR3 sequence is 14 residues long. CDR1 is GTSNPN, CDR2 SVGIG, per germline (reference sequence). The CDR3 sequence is CAWSVGGISYEQYF. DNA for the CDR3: TGTGCCTGGAGTGTTGGGGGGATCTCCTACGAGCAGTACTTC.

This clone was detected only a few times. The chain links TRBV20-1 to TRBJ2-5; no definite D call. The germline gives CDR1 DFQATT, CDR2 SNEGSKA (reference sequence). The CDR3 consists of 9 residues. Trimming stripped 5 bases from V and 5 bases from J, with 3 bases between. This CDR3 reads CSALETQYF. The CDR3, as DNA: TGCAGTGCTCTCGAGACCCAGTACTTC.

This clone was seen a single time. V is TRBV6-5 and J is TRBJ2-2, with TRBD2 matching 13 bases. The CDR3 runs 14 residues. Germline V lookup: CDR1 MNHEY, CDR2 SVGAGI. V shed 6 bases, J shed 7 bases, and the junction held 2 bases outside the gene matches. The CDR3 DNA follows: TGTGCCAGCAGAGGACTAGCGGGGGTCGGGGAGCTGTTTTTT. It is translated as CASRGLAGVGELFF.

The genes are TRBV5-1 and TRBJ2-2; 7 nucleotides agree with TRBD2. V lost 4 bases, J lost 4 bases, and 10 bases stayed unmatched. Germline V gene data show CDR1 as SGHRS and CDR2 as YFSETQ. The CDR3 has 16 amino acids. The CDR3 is CASSLEAGVLTGELFF. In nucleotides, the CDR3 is TGCGCCAGCAGCCTGGAGGCGGGGGTACTCACCGGGGAGCTGTTTTTT.

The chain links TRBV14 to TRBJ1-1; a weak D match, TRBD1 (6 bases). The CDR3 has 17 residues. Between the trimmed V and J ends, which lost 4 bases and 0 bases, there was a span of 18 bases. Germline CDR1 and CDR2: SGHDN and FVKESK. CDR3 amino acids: CASSRVGGRKVNTEAFF. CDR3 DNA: TGTGCCAGCAGCCGAGTTGGGGGCCGAAAGGTGAACACTGAAGCTTTCTTT.

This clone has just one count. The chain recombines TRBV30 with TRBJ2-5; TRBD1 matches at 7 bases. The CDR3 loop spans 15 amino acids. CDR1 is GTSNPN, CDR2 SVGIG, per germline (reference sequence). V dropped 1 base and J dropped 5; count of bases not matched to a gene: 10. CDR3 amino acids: CAWSEGTVFWETQYF. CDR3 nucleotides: TGTGCCTGGAGTGAGGGGACAGTATTTTGGGAGACCCAGTACTTC.

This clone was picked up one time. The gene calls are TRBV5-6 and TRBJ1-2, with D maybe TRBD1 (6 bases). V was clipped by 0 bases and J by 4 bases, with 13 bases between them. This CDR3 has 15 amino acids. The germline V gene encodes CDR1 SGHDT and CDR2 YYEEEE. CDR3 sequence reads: CASSLVGGASYGYTF. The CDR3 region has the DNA TGTGCCAGCAGCTTGGTTGGGGGCGCATCCTATGGCTACACCTTC.

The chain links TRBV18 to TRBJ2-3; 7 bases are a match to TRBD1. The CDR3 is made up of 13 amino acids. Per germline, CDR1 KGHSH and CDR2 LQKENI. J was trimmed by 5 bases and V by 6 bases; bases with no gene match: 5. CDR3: CASSPNRGDTQYF. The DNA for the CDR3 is TGTGCCAGCTCCCCCAACAGGGGAGATACGCAGTATTTT.

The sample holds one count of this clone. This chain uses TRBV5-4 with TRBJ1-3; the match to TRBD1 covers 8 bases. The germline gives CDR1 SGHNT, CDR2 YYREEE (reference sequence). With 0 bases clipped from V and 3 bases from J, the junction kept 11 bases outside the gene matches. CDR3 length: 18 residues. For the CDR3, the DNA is TGTGCCAGCAGCTTGGGACAGGGGATTGGAACTGGTGGAAACACCATATATTTT. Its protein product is CASSLGQGIGTGGNTIYF.

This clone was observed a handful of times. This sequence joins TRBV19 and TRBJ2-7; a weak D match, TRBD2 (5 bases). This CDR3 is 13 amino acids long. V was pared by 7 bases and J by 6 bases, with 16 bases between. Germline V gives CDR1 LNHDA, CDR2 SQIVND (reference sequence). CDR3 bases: TGTGCCAGTACACCGCGGGCCTTCGGCGAGCAGTACTTC. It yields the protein CASTPRAFGEQYF.

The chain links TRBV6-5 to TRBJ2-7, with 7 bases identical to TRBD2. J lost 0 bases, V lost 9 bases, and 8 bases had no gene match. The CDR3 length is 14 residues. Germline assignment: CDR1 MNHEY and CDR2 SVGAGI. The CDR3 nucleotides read TGTGCCAGGACTCACGGCGGGGGCTCCTACGAGCAGTACTTC. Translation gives CARTHGGGSYEQYF.

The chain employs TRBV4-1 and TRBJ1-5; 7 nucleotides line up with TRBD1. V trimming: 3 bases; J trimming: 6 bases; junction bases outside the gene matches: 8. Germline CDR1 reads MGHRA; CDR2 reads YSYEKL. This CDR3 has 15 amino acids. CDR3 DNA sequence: TGCGCCAGCAGCCAGTCTAGACAGGGAGGTCAGCCCCAGCATTTT. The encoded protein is CASSQSRQGGQPQHF.